This record looks at one T cell receptor (beta chain) sequence and its context. This clonotype was seen a few times. Its antigen has not been determined. Per-base qualities were not stored, and no clone one base away is much larger. V was cut back by 3 bases and J by 1 base, leaving a gap of 8 bases between them. CDR1 is given as MGHRA and CDR2 as YSYEKL, both from the germline V gene. Including the terminal cysteine and phenylalanine, the CDR3 comprises 14 residues. Only the CDR3 part of the read is kept: 42 bases, read in frame from the first base. The entry originates in a study of T-cell reconstitution after alpha-beta-depleted transplantation in children (dated by TCRdb to the mid-2010s). Broadly, across the study: The study quantitatively tracked T-cell immune reconstitution after TCRalphabeta/CD19-depleted allogeneic hematopoietic cell transplantation in children using TCR repertoire profiling.

To prepare the library, PCR was applied. The data were produced on an Illumina HiSeq 2500. TCR libraries were prepared with molecular barcoding, using unique molecular identifiers to normalize TCRbeta repertoire quantification. The raw public reads went through TCRdb reprocessing: fastp at Q25, MiXCR clone calling, in-frame beta chains kept. Every distinct CDR3 protein forms one entry, paired with its most common genes and DNA. This sample is represented by about 540,000 distinct CDR3 sequences; 18% of them were singletons. The ten largest clones take up about 3.1% of the sample. Sequenced material: PBMCs from the stem cell graft donor, taken from the stem cell graft. The receptor's source is a human donor who donated a stem cell graft to a child with acute lymphoblastic leukemia. The chain joins TRBV4-1 to TRBJ2-3; the D region is possibly TRBD1 or TRBD2, each matching across 5 bases. The DNA sequence is as follows: TGCGCCAGCAGCCACCGGGACGGCACAGATACGCAGTATTTT. It translates as CASSHRDGTDTQYF.